The 15 T cell receptor beta chains reported below all come from one sample, sequenced in a study of beta chain features in type 1 diabetes. Every bit of the isolated RNA underwent reverse transcription, so sequencing read expressed TCRB transcripts. Some clones are missing from TCRdb's copy, which holds only in-frame ones; the method was immunoSEQ multiplex PCR. The table has 130,000 or so clones, 9% seen once. Study-level points and caveats: TCRB CDR3s were moderately but significantly shorter in Type 1 diabetes patients in all four CD4+ subsets.

Their target antigens are unknown. The source material was central memory CD4+ T cells from blood. The receptor source for this set is a young man with type 1 diabetes.

This clone was detected only a few times. The chain is built from TRBV4-3 and TRBJ1-2; D call uncertain. The CDR3 loop spans 13 amino acids. The germline CDR1 and CDR2 sequences are LGHNA and YSLEER. V dropped 1 base and J dropped 5 bases, with 8 bases sitting between them. CDR3 amino acids: CASSQGWQYGYTF. As DNA, the CDR3 is TGCGCCAGCAGCCAAGGGTGGCAGTATGGCTACACCTTC.

V is TRBV30 and J is TRBJ1-2; D not resolved. The CDR3 extends over 13 amino acids. V gave up 1 base and J gave up 4 bases, with 10 bases separating them. The V gene's germline CDR1 is GTSNPN and CDR2 SVGIG (reference sequence). CDR3 DNA sequence: TGTGCCTGGAGTGGCGGGAGCACCTATGGCTACACCTTC. Translated: CAWSGGSTYGYTF.

The V gene is TRBV7-9, the J gene TRBJ1-1; D may be TRBD1 (6 bases). V dropped 6 bases and J dropped 1 base, with 9 bases sitting between them. There are 13 residues in the CDR3. Per germline, CDR1 SEHNR and CDR2 FQNEAQ (reference sequence). The CDR3 region has the DNA TGTGCCAGCAGTCGACAGGAGAACACTGAAGCTTTCTTT. Translating it yields CASSRQENTEAFF.

The V call is TRBV5-6, the J call TRBJ1-6; tentatively, D is TRBD1 (5 bases). This CDR3 has 15 residues. Germline lookup yields CDR1 SGHDT and CDR2 YYEEEE. V was clipped by 2 bases and J by 9 bases, with 15 bases between them. CDR3 region: CASSFRDSGRSPLHF. Written as DNA, the CDR3 is TGTGCCAGCAGCTTCCGGGACTCGGGGCGTTCACCCCTCCACTTT.

J is TRBJ2-7 and V is TRBV11-1; possibly TRBD2 for D (6 bases). The germline gives CDR1 SGHAT, CDR2 FQDESV (reference sequence). V was shortened by 5 bases and J by 5 bases, with 16 bases between the two germline ends. The CDR3 consists of 14 residues. Here the CDR3 reads CASSPRLVRHEQYF. The DNA of the CDR3 is TGTGCCAGCAGCCCGAGACTAGTTAGGCACGAGCAGTACTTC.

The table lists this clone with a few counts. The same CDR3 arises from other DNA sequences in this sample as well. The J gene is TRBJ1-1, the V gene TRBV6-5; 9 positions agree with TRBD1. Germline CDR1 and CDR2: MNHEY and SVGAGI. The trim removed 3 bases at V and 3 bases at J, leaving 5 bases unmatched. The CDR3 runs 15 residues. The CDR3 nucleotides read TGTGCCAGCAGTTATAGTCGGACAGGGGACACTGAAGCTTTCTTT. It specifies CASSYSRTGDTEAFF.

The chain carries TRBV4-3 and TRBJ2-3, with TRBD2 matching 12 bases. This CDR3 has 17 amino acids. The V gene's germline CDR1 is LGHNA and CDR2 YSLEER. J gave up 8 bases and V 0 bases, and 9 bases lay outside the gene matches. CDR3: CASSQDVWTSGDRTQYF. CDR3 in DNA: TGCGCCAGCAGCCAAGATGTGTGGACTAGCGGGGATCGTACGCAGTATTTT.

CDR3 sequence: CASSSTEVRERGETQYF. The CDR3 DNA reads TGCGCCAGCAGCTCCACCGAAGTGCGGGAGAGGGGAGAGACCCAGTACTTC. The rearrangement joins TRBV5-1 to TRBJ2-5, with 7 bases identical to TRBD2. Germline V gene data show CDR1 as SGHRS and CDR2 as YFSETQ. The CDR3 spans 17 residues. J gave up 4 bases and V 3 bases, and 15 bases lay outside the gene matches.

This clone was observed a handful of times. The chain is built from TRBV18 and TRBJ1-3, with D possibly being TRBD1 (5 bases). Trimming stripped 2 bases from V and 2 bases from J, with 10 bases between. The germline gives CDR1 KGHSH, CDR2 LQKENI. This CDR3 region has 15 residues. CDR3 region: CASSPVPGPGNTIYF. CDR3 coding DNA: TGTGCCAGCTCACCAGTTCCAGGGCCTGGAAACACCATATATTTT.

This clone was found a few times. The V call is TRBV7-2, the J call TRBJ2-1; D gene unclear. This CDR3 comprises 15 residues. Between the trimmed V and J ends, which lost 0 bases and 4 bases, there was a span of 10 bases. The germline V gene has CDR1 SGHTA and CDR2 FQGNSA. CDR3 region: CASSLAPTQYNEQFF. The CDR3 coding sequence is TGTGCCAGCAGCTTAGCCCCGACACAGTACAATGAGCAGTTCTTC.

This clone was found many times. The chain uses TRBV6-1 and TRBJ1-6, with 8 bases matching TRBD1. V dropped 4 bases and J dropped 8; count of bases not matched to a gene: 10. There are 16 residues in the CDR3. Germline V gene sequence: CDR1 MNHNS, CDR2 SASEGT. CDR3 coding DNA: TGTGCCAGCAGTGCTCTCAGGGGGCCCGAGGATTCACCCCTCCACTTT. It specifies CASSALRGPEDSPLHF.

The chain couples TRBV27 to TRBJ2-5; the match to TRBD1 covers 7 bases. CDR1 is MNHEY, CDR2 SMNVEV, per germline (reference sequence). V shed 5 bases, J shed 5 bases, and the junction held 8 bases outside the gene matches. The CDR3 extends over 14 amino acids. The CDR3 DNA follows: TGTGCCAGCAGTAGGACAGGAACAGGGGAGACCCAGTACTTC. Residues: CASSRTGTGETQYF.

There are a few counts of this clone. The rearrangement uses TRBV28 and TRBJ1-2; no reliable D call. V was shortened by 6 bases and J by 8 bases, with 16 bases between the two germline ends. Germline CDR1 and CDR2: MDHEN and SYDVKM. The CDR3 has 13 amino acids. In DNA form, the CDR3 reads TGTGCCAGCAGCCCTTACATTGATCGCGGCTACACCTTC. This gives the protein CASSPYIDRGYTF.

The chain combines TRBV9 with TRBJ2-3, with TRBD2 matching over 7 bases. Germline assignment: CDR1 SGDLS and CDR2 YYNGEE. Losses at the gene ends were 4 bases for V and 1 base for J; bases not matched to a gene: 12. The CDR3 length is 17 residues. The CDR3 sequence: CASSPQAGSSGTDTQYF. The CDR3 region has the DNA TGTGCCAGCAGCCCCCAAGCGGGGTCATCGGGCACAGATACGCAGTATTTT.

This clone was seen repeatedly, ten times or more. The chain employs TRBV7-3 and TRBJ2-5; the match to TRBD2 covers 12 bases. The ends lost 0 bases at V and 2 bases at J; junction bases unmatched: 13. The CDR3 is 20 amino acids. Germline V gene data show CDR1 as SGHTA and CDR2 as FQGTGA. The CDR3 nucleotides read TGTGCCAGCAGCTTAACCCGATCTAGCGGGGGGGCCATGAAACAAGAGACCCAGTACTTC. It codes for CASSLTRSSGGAMKQETQYF. Based on the CDR3 plus reference TRBV7-3 and TRBJ2-5, the full variable domain is GAGVSQTPSNKVTEKGKYVELRCDPISGHTALYWYRQSLGQGPEFLIYFQGTGAADDSGLPNDRFFAVRPEGSVSTLKIQRTERGDSAVYLCASSLTRSSGGAMKQETQYFGPGTRLLVL.